Each of the 18 T cell receptor beta chains below was sequenced from the same sample in a study of T cell clonality in common variable immunodeficiency. Here immunoSEQ multiplex PCR was the method, and the copy in TCRdb shows in-frame clones only, minus some. The sample holds 42,000 or so clones, and no clone turns up only once. Sequenced input: peripheral blood mononuclear cells. The source is a person between 18 and 75 years old in good health.

This clone was counted many times. The read ends 3 residues before the CDR3 terminus; that terminus is restored from the germline J gene. This chain joins TRBV10-3 and TRBJ2-7; unclear D gene. CDR3 length: 14 residues. V dropped 4 bases and J dropped 3 bases, with 13 bases sitting between them. The germline gives CDR1 ENHRY, CDR2 SYGVKD. The CDR3 sequence: CAISALVENYEQYF. CDR3 DNA (partial): TGTGCCATCAGTGCCCTAGTGGAGAACTACGAG.

At least ten counts were recorded for this clone. The read ends 3 residues shy of where the CDR3 ends; the end is completed using the germline J gene. The chain uses TRBV7-4 and TRBJ1-1, with D possibly being TRBD1 (5 bases). The CDR3 spans 14 residues. V was clipped by 5 bases and J by 5 bases, with 15 bases between them. Germline values: CDR1 SGHVT, CDR2 SQSDAQ. CDR3: CASSHVGDRTEAFF. Incomplete CDR3 DNA: TGTGCCAGCAGCCACGTAGGGGATCGGACTGAA.

This clone was detected many times. The CDR3 end lies 3 residues beyond the end of the read and is filled in from the germline J gene. V and J are TRBV7-6 and TRBJ2-3, with 8 bases fitting TRBD2. Trimming cost V 5 bases and J 0 bases; bases outside gene matches: 7. CDR1 is SGHVS and CDR2 is FNYEAQ in the germline V gene. The CDR3 covers 16 residues. The part of the CDR3 DNA that was read is TGTGCCAGCAGCCTCAGGACTAGCAGGAGCACAGATACG. Its protein product is CASSLRTSRSTDT. The full CDR3 reads CASSLRTSRSTDTQYF. The full variable domain, with the rest looked up from reference TRBV7-6 and TRBJ2-3, is GAGVSQSPRYKVTKRGQDVALRCDPISGHVSLYWYRQALGQGPEFLTYFNYEAQQDKSGLPNDRFSAERPEGSISTLTIQRTEQRDSAMYRCASSLRTSRSTDTQYFGPGTRLTVL.

This clone was detected ten times or more. The sequenced fragment ends 3 residues before the CDR3 boundary, so the rest is inferred from the germline J gene. This chain links TRBV20-1 with TRBJ2-7; tentatively, D is TRBD2 (7 bases). There are 16 residues in the CDR3. Per germline, CDR1 DFQATT and CDR2 SNEGSKA (reference sequence). Trimming stripped 6 bases from V and 1 base from J, with 22 bases between. The CDR3 sequence: CSALQGGGGLSYEQYF. The part of the CDR3 DNA that was read is TGCAGTGCGTTACAGGGAGGCGGGGGTCTTTCCTACGAG.

This clone was seen repeatedly, ten times or more. Coverage ceases 3 residues before the CDR3 finishes, and the germline J gene fills in the end. The chain carries TRBV7-9 and TRBJ2-7, with D perhaps given as TRBD1 or TRBD2 (5 bases each). The CDR3 totals 15 residues. Trimming shortened V by 5 bases and J by 6 bases, and 20 bases separated the two germline ends. CDR1 SEHNR and CDR2 FQNEAQ come from the germline V gene (reference sequence). Incomplete CDR3 DNA: TGTGCCAGCAGCCCCAACCGTGTCAGGGAGTCCGAG. Its translation is CASSPNRVRESE. The full CDR3 is CASSPNRVRESEQYF.

This clone has a handful of counts. A read error may be the cause here, since a much bigger clone is one base away. The CDR3 goes on 3 residues after the read ends, and that part is filled in from the germline J gene. V and J are TRBV7-3 and TRBJ2-5; the match to TRBD1 covers 8 bases. The germline V gene has CDR1 SGHTA and CDR2 FQGTGA. This CDR3 contains 15 residues. Partial CDR3 DNA: TGTGCCAGCAGCTTAAATCAGGGGGCGACAGATACC. Translating it yields CASSLNQGATDT. The full CDR3 sequence reads CASSLNQGATDTQYF.

This clone was seen ten or more times. The read is 3 residues too short to cover the CDR3 end, so that end is filled in from the germline J gene. The rearrangement uses TRBV2 and TRBJ2-1; 11 nucleotides line up with TRBD1. The CDR3 contains 16 residues. The V gene's germline CDR1 is SNHLY and CDR2 FYNNEI. V was clipped by 7 bases and J by 3 bases; unmatched bases: 8. The covered CDR3 bases are TGTGCCAGCACCCTAACAGGGACAGGGGGCTACAATGAG. Protein product: CASTLTGTGGYNE. The complete CDR3 protein is CASTLTGTGGYNEQFF.

The sample holds many counts of this clone. The read falls 3 residues short of the CDR3 end, and the missing part is taken from the germline J gene. The chain combines TRBV14 with TRBJ2-5, with unresolved D. CDR1 and CDR2 (germline): SGHDN, FVKESK. The CDR3 extends over 13 amino acids. V was clipped by 5 bases and J by 1 base, with 8 bases between them. The part of the CDR3 DNA that was read is TGTGCCAGCAGCGACACTCCCCAAGAGACC. This sequence encodes CASSDTPQET. The CDR3 reads in full as CASSDTPQETQYF. The full variable domain, with the rest looked up from reference TRBV14 and TRBJ2-5, is EAGVTQFPSHSVIEKGQTVTLRCDPISGHDNLYWYRRVMGKEIKFLLHFVKESKQDESGMPNNRFLAERTGGTYSTLKVQPAELEDSGVYFCASSDTPQETQYFGPGTRLLVL.

This clone has at least ten counts. The CDR3 end lies 3 residues beyond the end of the read and is filled in from the germline J gene. This rearrangement joins TRBV20-1 to TRBJ1-4, with TRBD1 identical over 7 bases. The V segment lost 5 bases and the J segment 0 bases; nucleotides outside the gene matches: 6. This CDR3 region has 15 residues. In germline, CDR1 is DFQATT, CDR2 SNEGSKA (reference sequence). CDR3 sequence: CSAAGTVATNEKLFF. CDR3 DNA, as far as it was read: TGCAGTGCTGCCGGGACAGTTGCAACTAATGAAAAA.

This clone occurred many times. The read terminates 3 residues ahead of where the CDR3 ends, so the germline J gene completes it. V is TRBV5-1 and J is TRBJ2-7, with 7 positions matching TRBD1. The CDR3 has 15 amino acids. Germline-derived CDR1 and CDR2 are SGHRS and YFSETQ. The V and J ends lost 4 bases and 0 bases, in that order; junction bases with no gene match: 7. The CDR3 bases that were read are TGCGCCAGCAGCGTCGGGACAGCAAGCTCCTACGAG. It codes for CASSVGTASSYE. The complete CDR3 reads CASSVGTASSYEQYF.

This clone was seen repeatedly, ten times or more. The read ends 3 residues shy of where the CDR3 ends; the end is completed using the germline J gene. The chain is built from TRBV30 and TRBJ2-3, with 12 bases identical to TRBD1. Germline lookup yields CDR1 GTSNPN and CDR2 SVGIG (reference sequence). CDR3 length: 16 residues. V trimming: 4 bases; J trimming: 3 bases; junction bases outside the gene matches: 8. CDR3 amino acids: CAWTGTGGRRTDTQYF. The CDR3 bases that were read are TGTGCCTGGACCGGGACAGGGGGCAGGAGGACAGATACG.

Points on this clone: The CDR3 is cut off 3 residues early in the read; its end comes from the germline J gene. This chain joins TRBV6-2 or TRBV6-3 and TRBJ1-2, with D unclear. Germline CDR1 is MNHEY and CDR2 is SVGEGT. The CDR3 sequence is 14 residues long. CDR3 DNA (partial): TGTGCCAGCAGTTACTTCAACAGAACCTACGAC. This translates into CASSYFNRTYD. The CDR3 in full is CASSYFNRTYDYTF.

In its sample, this clone was seen many times. The read comes to an end 3 residues before the CDR3 does, leaving the germline J gene to fill in the end. V gene TRBV6-1 combines with J gene TRBJ2-5; TRBD1 aligns across 9 bases. Germline CDR1 is MNHNS and CDR2 is SASEGT. CDR3 length: 16 amino acids. The V gene end was trimmed by 2 bases and the J gene end by 2 bases; junction bases not matched to a gene: 6. The CDR3 DNA, read in part, is TGTGCCAGCAGTGAATTGGACAGGGGTGGGCAAGAGACC. Encoded protein: CASSELDRGGQET. The CDR3 as a whole reads CASSELDRGGQETQYF.

This clone has just a few counts. Sequencing ends 3 residues short of the CDR3 end; the germline J gene provides the rest. V usage is TRBV19 and J usage is TRBJ2-4; maybe TRBD1 (5 bases). Trimming removed 8 bases from V and 6 bases from J, with 11 bases in between. Per germline, CDR1 LNHDA and CDR2 SQIVND (reference sequence). This CDR3 region has 12 residues. CDR3 residues: CASLSTGNIQYF. Partial CDR3 DNA: TGTGCCAGTCTATCTACAGGAAACATT. The full variable domain, rest sourced from reference TRBV19 and TRBJ2-4, is DGGITQSPKYLFRKEGQNVTLSCEQNLNHDAMYWYRQDPGQGLRLIYYSQIVNDFQKGDIAEGYSVSREKKESFPLTVTSAQKNPTAFYLCASLSTGNIQYFGAGTRLSVL.

In its sample, this clone was seen many times. Coverage ceases 3 residues before the CDR3 finishes, and the germline J gene fills in the end. The rearrangement links TRBV20-1 to TRBJ1-1, with 7 bases identical to TRBD1. The CDR3 is 14 residues long. The ends lost 6 bases at V and 3 bases at J; junction bases unmatched: 10. The germline V gene encodes CDR1 DFQATT and CDR2 SNEGSKA (reference sequence). The CDR3 sequence is CSADKGGADTEAFF. CDR3 DNA, as far as it was read: TGCAGTGCCGATAAAGGGGGCGCGGACACTGAA.

There are many counts of this clone. The read falls 3 residues short of the CDR3 end, and the missing part is taken from the germline J gene. The chain recombines TRBV5-1 with TRBJ2-2; tentatively, D is TRBD2 (6 bases). There are 14 residues in the CDR3. From germline, CDR1 is SGHRS and CDR2 YFSETQ. V gave up 0 bases and J gave up 6 bases, with 9 bases separating them. The CDR3 sequence is CASSLVTGAGELFF. The covered CDR3 bases are TGCGCCAGCAGCTTGGTAACGGGGGCCGGGGAG.

Many counts were recorded for this clone. The read ends 3 residues early relative to the CDR3; the germline J gene fills the gap. The rearrangement joins TRBV20-1 to TRBJ1-2; 7 bases match TRBD1. The trim removed 6 bases at V and 0 bases at J, leaving 1 base unmatched. CDR3 length equals 12 residues. From germline, CDR1 is DFQATT and CDR2 SNEGSKA (reference sequence). CDR3 loop: CSAGTANYGYTF. The DNA read from the CDR3 is TGCAGTGCCGGGACAGCTAACTATGGC.

This clone was picked up many times. The read ends 3 residues shy of where the CDR3 ends; the end is completed using the germline J gene. The V and J genes are TRBV29-1 and TRBJ1-2; D gene uncertain. Trimming cost V 7 bases and J 3 bases, with 18 bases left between them. The germline CDR1 and CDR2 sequences are SQVTM and ANQGSEA. The CDR3 covers 14 residues. CDR3 residues: CSAVLITGDYGYTF. The covered CDR3 bases are TGCAGCGCCGTTCTTATAACGGGTGACTATGGC.